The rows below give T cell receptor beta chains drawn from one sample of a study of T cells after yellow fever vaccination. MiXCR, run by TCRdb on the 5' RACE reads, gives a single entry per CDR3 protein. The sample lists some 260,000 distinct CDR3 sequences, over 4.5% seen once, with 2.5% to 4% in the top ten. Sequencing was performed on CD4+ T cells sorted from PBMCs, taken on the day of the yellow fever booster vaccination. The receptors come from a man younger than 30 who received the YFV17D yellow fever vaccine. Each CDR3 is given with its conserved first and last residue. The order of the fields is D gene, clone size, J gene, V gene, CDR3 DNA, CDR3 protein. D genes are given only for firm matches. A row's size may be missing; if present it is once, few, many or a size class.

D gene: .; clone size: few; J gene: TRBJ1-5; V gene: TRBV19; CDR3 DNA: TGTGCCAGTAGTAACAGCCTAAATCAGCCCCAGCATTTT; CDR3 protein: CASSNSLNQPQHF
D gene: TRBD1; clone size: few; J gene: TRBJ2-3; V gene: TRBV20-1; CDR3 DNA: TGCAGTGCTAGAGAACCTAGCAGGGGGCCGACAGATACGCAGTATTTT; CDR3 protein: CSAREPSRGPTDTQYF
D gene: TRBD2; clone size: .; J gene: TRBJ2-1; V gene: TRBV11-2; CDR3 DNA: TGTGCCAGCAGCTTAGGGACTAGCGGGGAACCATGGGATGAGCAGTTCTTC; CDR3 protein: CASSLGTSGEPWDEQFF
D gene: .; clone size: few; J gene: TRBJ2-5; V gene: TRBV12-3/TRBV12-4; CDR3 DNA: TGTGCCAGCAGCCAACTAGACCAAGAGACCCAGTACTTC; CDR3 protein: CASSQLDQETQYF
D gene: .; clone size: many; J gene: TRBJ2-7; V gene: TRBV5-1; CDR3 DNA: TGCGCCAGCAGCTTGGATGGGAGCTCCTACGAGCAGTACTTC; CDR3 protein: CASSLDGSSYEQYF
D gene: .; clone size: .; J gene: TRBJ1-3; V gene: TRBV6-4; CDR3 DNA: TGTGCCAGCAACCAGGCCCGTGGGCCTGGAAACACCATATATTTT; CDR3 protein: CASNQARGPGNTIYF
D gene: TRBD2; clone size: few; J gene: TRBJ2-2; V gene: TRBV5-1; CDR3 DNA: TGCGCCAGCAGCTTGGCCGCGGATCTAGCGGGGGTCCGGGAGCTGTTTTTT; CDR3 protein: CASSLAADLAGVRELFF
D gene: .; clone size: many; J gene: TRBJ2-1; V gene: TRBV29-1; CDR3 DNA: TGCAGCGTTGCCCAGGGAAATGAGCAGTTCTTC; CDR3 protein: CSVAQGNEQFF
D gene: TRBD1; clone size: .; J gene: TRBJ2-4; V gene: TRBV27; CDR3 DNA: TGTGCCAGCAGTGGACTCCGGGACAGGGTTGGGGGGGGAGCCAAAAACATTCAGTACTTC; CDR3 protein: CASSGLRDRVGGGAKNIQYF
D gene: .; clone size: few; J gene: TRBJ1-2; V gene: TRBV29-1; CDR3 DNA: TGCAGCGGTGGGGGGCAGCTCTATGGCTACACCTTC; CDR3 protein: CSGGGQLYGYTF
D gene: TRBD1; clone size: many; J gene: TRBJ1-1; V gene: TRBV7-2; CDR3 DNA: TGTGCCAGCAGCTCCTACAGGGGGTGGACTGAAGCTTTCTTT; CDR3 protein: CASSSYRGWTEAFF
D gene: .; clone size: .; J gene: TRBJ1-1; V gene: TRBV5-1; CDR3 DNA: TGCGCCAGCAGCTCTCTCTCCGGACGGATGAACACTGAAGCTTTCTTT; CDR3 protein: CASSSLSGRMNTEAFF
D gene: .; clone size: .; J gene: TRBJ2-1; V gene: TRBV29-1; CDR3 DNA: TGCAGCGTTGAAGATGGGTGGGTTCGGGTTGAGCAGTTCTTC; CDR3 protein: CSVEDGWVRVEQFF
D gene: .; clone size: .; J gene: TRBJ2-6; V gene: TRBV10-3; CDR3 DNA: TGTGCCATCAGTGATTGGCCCCGGGCCAACGTCCTGACTTTC; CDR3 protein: CAISDWPRANVLTF
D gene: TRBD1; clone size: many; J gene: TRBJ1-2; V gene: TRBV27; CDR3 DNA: TGTGCCAGCAGATTCAGGACAGGCGATAACTATGGCTACACCTTC; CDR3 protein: CASRFRTGDNYGYTF
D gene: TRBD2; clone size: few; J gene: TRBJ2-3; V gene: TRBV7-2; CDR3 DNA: TGTGCCAGCAGCTTTCTAGCGGGGGCTTCAGATACGCAGTATTTT; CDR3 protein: CASSFLAGASDTQYF
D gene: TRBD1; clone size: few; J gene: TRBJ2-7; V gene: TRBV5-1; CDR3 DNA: TGCGCCAGCAGCCCAGACAGGGCCCTCTACGAGCAGTACTTC; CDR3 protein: CASSPDRALYEQYF
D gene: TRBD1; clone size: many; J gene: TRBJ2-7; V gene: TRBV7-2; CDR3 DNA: TGTGCCAGCAGCACCGGGACAGGCCCCTACGAGCAGTACTTC; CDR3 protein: CASSTGTGPYEQYF
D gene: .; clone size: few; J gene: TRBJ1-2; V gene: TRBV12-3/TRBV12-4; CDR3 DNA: TGTGCCAGCAGTTTAGATGGGGCGAAACGCTACACCTTC; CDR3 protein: CASSLDGAKRYTF
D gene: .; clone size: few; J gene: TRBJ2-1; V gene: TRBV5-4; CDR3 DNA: TGTGCCAGCAGCATAAAGCTAGGGCCCAATGAGCAGTTCTTC; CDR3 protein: CASSIKLGPNEQFF
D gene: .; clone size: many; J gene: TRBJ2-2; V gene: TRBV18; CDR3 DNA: TGTGCCAGCTCACCGGGGAGCGCCGGGACCGGGGAGCTGTTTTTT; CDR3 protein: CASSPGSAGTGELFF
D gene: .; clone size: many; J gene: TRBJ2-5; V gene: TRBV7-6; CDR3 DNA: TGTGCCAGCAGCGGACAGCAAGAGACCCAGTACTTC; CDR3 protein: CASSGQQETQYF
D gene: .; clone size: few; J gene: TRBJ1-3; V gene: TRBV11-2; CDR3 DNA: TGTGCCAGCAGCTTCGGCCCTGCCCCTCCGGGAAGCTCTGGAAACACCATATATTTT; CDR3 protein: CASSFGPAPPGSSGNTIYF
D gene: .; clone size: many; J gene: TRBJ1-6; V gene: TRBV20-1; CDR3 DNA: TGCAGTGCTAGAGATAGGATGGGGAATTCACCCCTCCACTTT; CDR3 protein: CSARDRMGNSPLHF
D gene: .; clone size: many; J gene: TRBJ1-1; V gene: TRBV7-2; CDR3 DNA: TGTGCCAGCAGCTTAGGTCGCGGTTGGGGTAACATGAACACTGAAGCTTTCTTT; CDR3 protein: CASSLGRGWGNMNTEAFF
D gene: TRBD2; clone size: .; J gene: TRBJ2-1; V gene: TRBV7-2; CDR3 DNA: TGTGCCAGCAGCTTCGTAGCGGGGGACTCCTACAATGAGCAGTTCTTC; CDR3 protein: CASSFVAGDSYNEQFF
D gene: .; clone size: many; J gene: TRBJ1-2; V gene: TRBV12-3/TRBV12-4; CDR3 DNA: TGTGCCAGCAGTCTCGCTTGGGGCTATGGCTACACCTTC; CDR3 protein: CASSLAWGYGYTF
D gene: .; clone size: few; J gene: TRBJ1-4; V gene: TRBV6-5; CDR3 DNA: TGTGCCAGCAGCTCCCGGCCGCAAAATGAAAAACTGTTTTTT; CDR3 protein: CASSSRPQNEKLFF
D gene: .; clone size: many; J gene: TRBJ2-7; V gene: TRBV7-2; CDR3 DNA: TGTGCCAGCAGCTTAGGGGTCGGGTCCTCCTACGAGCAGTACTTC; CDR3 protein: CASSLGVGSSYEQYF
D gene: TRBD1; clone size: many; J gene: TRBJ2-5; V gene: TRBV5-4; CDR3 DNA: TGTGCCAGCAGCTACGACAGGGACCAAGAGACCCAGTACTTC; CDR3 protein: CASSYDRDQETQYF
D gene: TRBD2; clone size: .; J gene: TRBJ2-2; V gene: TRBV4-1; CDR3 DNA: TGCGCCAGCAGCCATATCCTCCTAGCGGAGAACACCGGGGAGCTGTTTTTT; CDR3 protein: CASSHILLAENTGELFF
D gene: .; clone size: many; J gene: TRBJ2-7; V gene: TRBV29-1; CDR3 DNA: TGCAGCGCCGCGAATGGGCCTTACGAGCAGTACTTC; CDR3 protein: CSAANGPYEQYF